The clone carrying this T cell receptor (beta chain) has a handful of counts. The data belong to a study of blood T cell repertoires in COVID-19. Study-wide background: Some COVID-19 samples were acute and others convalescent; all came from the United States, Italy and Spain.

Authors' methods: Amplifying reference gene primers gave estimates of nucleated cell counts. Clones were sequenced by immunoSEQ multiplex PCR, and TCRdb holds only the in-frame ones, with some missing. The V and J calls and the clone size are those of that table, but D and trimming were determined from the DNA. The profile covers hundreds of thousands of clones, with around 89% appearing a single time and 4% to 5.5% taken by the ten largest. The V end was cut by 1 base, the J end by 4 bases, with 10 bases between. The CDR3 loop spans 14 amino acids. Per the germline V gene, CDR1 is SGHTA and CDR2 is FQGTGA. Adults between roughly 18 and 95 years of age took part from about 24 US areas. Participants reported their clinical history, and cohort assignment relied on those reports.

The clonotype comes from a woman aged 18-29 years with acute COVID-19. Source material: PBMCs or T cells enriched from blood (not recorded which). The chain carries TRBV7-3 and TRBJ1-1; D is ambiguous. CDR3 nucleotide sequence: TGTGCCAGCAGCTTAAGCCCGGGAGTCACTGAAGCTTTCTTT. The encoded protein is CASSLSPGVTEAFF.